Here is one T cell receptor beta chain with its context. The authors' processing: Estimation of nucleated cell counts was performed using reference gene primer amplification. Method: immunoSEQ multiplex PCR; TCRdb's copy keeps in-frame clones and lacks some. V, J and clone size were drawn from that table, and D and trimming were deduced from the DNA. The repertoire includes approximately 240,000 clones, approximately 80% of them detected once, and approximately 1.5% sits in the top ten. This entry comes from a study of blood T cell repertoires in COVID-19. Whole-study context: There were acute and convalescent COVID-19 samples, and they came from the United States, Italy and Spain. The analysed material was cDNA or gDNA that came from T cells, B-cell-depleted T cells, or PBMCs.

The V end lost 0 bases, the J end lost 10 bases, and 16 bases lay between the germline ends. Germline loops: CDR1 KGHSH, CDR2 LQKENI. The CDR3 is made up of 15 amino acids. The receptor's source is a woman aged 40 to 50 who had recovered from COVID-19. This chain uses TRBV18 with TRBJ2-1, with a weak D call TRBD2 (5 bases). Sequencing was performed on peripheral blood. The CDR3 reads CASSPPASEGEEQFF. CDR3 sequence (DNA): TGTGCCAGCTCACCACCCGCCTCCGAGGGTGAGGAGCAGTTCTTC.